The present entry profiles one TCR beta chain with its context. This record belongs to a study of siplizumab effects on memory and regulatory T cells. This CDR3 has 14 residues. Per the germline V gene, CDR1 is MNHEY and CDR2 is SMNVEV (reference sequence). V shed 2 bases and J shed 1 base, with 8 bases lying between them. Clones were sequenced by immunoSEQ multiplex PCR, and TCRdb holds only the in-frame ones, with some missing. The table lists 62,000 or so clones, 70% to 90% of them singletons. The sequenced sample was memory CD4+ T cells sorted from blood. This chain links TRBV27 with TRBJ1-2; the D is unclear. The sequence was collected from a human donor in good health. The CDR3 coding sequence is TGTGCCAGCAGTTTAACCTACGATAACTATGGCTACACCTTC. As protein: CASSLTYDNYGYTF.